This record concerns one T cell receptor (beta chain) sequence. What it binds is not known. The germline V gene encodes CDR1 SEHNR and CDR2 FQNEAQ (reference sequence). V was shortened by 6 bases and J by 4 bases, with 9 bases between the two germline ends. There are 13 residues in the CDR3. Sequencing was performed with immunoSEQ multiplex PCR; in TCRdb, only in-frame clones are kept and a portion is missing. In the table there are tens of thousands of clones, around 88% of which are singletons. This record comes from a study of PD-L1 blockade in urothelial cancer. Study-wide background: Blood was evaluated 3 weeks (second dose) and 6 weeks after therapy began.

Time point of the sample: pretreatment peripheral blood. Whole-study results and caveats: Below-median pretreatment blood TCR clonality was associated with improved progression-free and overall survival.

V gene TRBV7-9 combines with J gene TRBJ2-2; unclear D gene. The origin of this receptor is a woman aged 55-75 years with urothelial cancer. The sample was PBMCs, taken around atezolizumab (anti-PD-L1) treatment. The CDR3 reads CASSPTITGELFF. Written as DNA, the CDR3 is TGTGCCAGCAGTCCGACAATCACCGGGGAGCTGTTTTTT.